The rows below give T cell receptor beta chains drawn from one sample of a study of shared clonotypes between healthy human individuals. Profiling relied on immunoSEQ multiplex PCR, and the TCRdb table lists in-frame clones only, not all of them. The sample holds about 2.3 million clones, 80% to 95% seen once. Sequenced: naive CD4+ T cells from PBMCs. The receptor set was obtained from a young man in good health. Some clones in this sample may be carry-over from other donors' samples. Both conserved end residues are part of each CDR3. D genes are given only for firm matches. Size is omitted from some rows. Given values are once, few, many or a class for expanded clones.

TRBJ1-4,TRBV18,.,.,CASSPTDNEKLFF,TGTGCCAGCTCCCCGACAGATAATGAAAAACTGTTTTTT
TRBJ1-5,TRBV16,.,.,CASSQSTGNQPQHF,TGTGCCAGCAGCCAATCGACGGGCAATCAGCCCCAGCATTTT
TRBJ2-3,TRBV19,.,.,CASSRQYTDTQYF,TGTGCCAGTAGCCGGCAGTACACAGATACGCAGTATTTT
TRBJ2-5,TRBV7-2,.,.,CASSLYGWRETQYF,TGTGCCAGCAGCTTATATGGGTGGAGGGAGACCCAGTACTTC
TRBJ2-3,TRBV6-5,TRBD2,.,CASTPLREPTDTQYF,TGTGCCAGCACCCCGCTGCGGGAGCCCACAGATACGCAGTATTTT
TRBJ2-1,TRBV5-1,.,.,CATHGGPPGNEQFF,TGCGCCACCCATGGCGGGCCCCCGGGCAATGAGCAGTTCTTC
TRBJ2-5,TRBV2,.,.,CASNLLETQYF,TGTGCCAGCAATCTACTAGAGACCCAGTACTTC
TRBJ2-2,TRBV6-5,.,.,CATYRRAGELFF,TGTGCCACCTATCGTAGGGCCGGGGAGCTGTTTTTT
TRBJ1-3,TRBV13,TRBD1,.,CASSPLLGQGIDTIYF,TGTGCCAGCAGCCCACTCCTTGGACAGGGAATAGACACCATATATTTT
TRBJ2-1,TRBV15,TRBD2,.,CATSRELAGGSEQFF,TGTGCCACCAGCAGAGAGCTAGCGGGAGGGAGTGAGCAGTTCTTC
TRBJ2-1,TRBV29-1,.,.,CSVGDRQFF,TGCAGCGTTGGGGACCGCCAGTTCTTC
TRBJ2-7,TRBV5-6,.,.,CASSLRATKGGYEQYF,TGTGCCAGCAGCTTGCGGGCGACTAAAGGAGGCTACGAGCAGTACTTC
TRBJ1-1,TRBV7-3,.,.,CASSLISGAGTTTEAFF,TGTGCCAGCAGCTTAATCTCAGGGGCAGGGACAACCACTGAAGCTTTCTTT
TRBJ1-2,TRBV6-4,.,.,CASSDSTVGGYTF,TGTGCCAGCAGTGACTCCACAGTGGGAGGCTACACCTTC
TRBJ2-1,TRBV7-7,.,.,CASSVGLGNEQFF,TGTGCCAGCAGCGTGGGCCTAGGGAATGAGCAGTTCTTC
TRBJ2-3,TRBV18,.,few,CASSPPGTDTQYF,TGTGCCAGCTCACCACCGGGCACAGATACGCAGTATTTT
TRBJ2-1,TRBV7-9,TRBD1,.,CASRPGTGLYNEQFF,TGTGCCAGCAGGCCGGGGACAGGGCTCTACAATGAGCAGTTCTTC
TRBJ2-5,TRBV5-6,.,.,CASSLVGGETQYF,TGTGCCAGCAGCTTGGTCGGAGGGGAGACCCAGTACTTC
TRBJ2-1,TRBV7-2,.,.,CASSLALIGQPDNEQFF,TGTGCCAGCAGCTTAGCGCTAATAGGGCAGCCTGACAATGAGCAGTTCTTC
TRBJ2-7,TRBV27,TRBD1,.,CASSFGVTGAYEQYF,TGTGCCAGCAGTTTCGGAGTGACAGGGGCCTACGAGCAGTACTTC
TRBJ2-1,TRBV9,TRBD1,.,CASRSAGGEQFF,TGTGCCAGCAGGTCGGCAGGGGGTGAGCAGTTCTTC
TRBJ2-3,TRBV5-1,.,.,CASGGPGFGTDTQYF,TGCGCCAGCGGAGGTCCGGGGTTCGGCACAGATACGCAGTATTTT
TRBJ2-3,TRBV28,.,.,CASSSAGDTQYF,TGTGCCAGCAGCTCGGCTGGAGATACGCAGTATTTT
TRBJ1-2,TRBV27,.,.,CASSPPGGYGYTF,TGTGCCAGCAGTCCCCCGGGGGGGTATGGCTACACCTTC
TRBJ2-3,TRBV7-9,.,.,CASSPPSGDTQYF,TGTGCCAGCAGCCCACCAAGCGGAGATACGCAGTATTTT
TRBJ2-7,TRBV28,TRBD1,.,CASSVRDSISYEQYF,TGTGCCAGCAGTGTCCGGGACAGCATCTCCTACGAGCAGTACTTC
TRBJ2-2,TRBV5-4,.,.,CASSSRTTTPAGELFF,TGTGCCAGCAGCTCCCGGACTACAACACCGGCCGGGGAGCTGTTTTTT
TRBJ2-7,TRBV5-1,.,.,CASSLSTGPSEQYF,TGCGCCAGCAGCCTGTCGACAGGCCCCTCCGAGCAGTACTTC
TRBJ2-5,TRBV7-8,.,.,CASSLSPVSQETQYF,TGTGCCAGCAGCTTATCTCCGGTCAGCCAAGAGACCCAGTACTTC
TRBJ1-1,TRBV28,.,.,CASMESTEAFF,TGTGCCAGCATGGAAAGCACTGAAGCTTTCTTT
TRBJ1-4,TRBV27,TRBD1,.,CASSQGGEKLFF,TGTGCCAGCAGCCAAGGGGGCGAAAAACTGTTTTTT
TRBJ1-1,TRBV7-2,TRBD1,.,CASSPGTGVNTEAFF,TGTGCCAGCAGCCCGGGGACAGGGGTGAACACTGAAGCTTTCTTT
TRBJ2-3,TRBV7-6,.,.,CASSPRLNTQYF,TGTGCCAGCAGCCCTCGGTTGAATACGCAGTATTTT
TRBJ2-3,TRBV5-1,.,.,CASSLLGVTDTQYF,TGCGCCAGCAGCTTACTTGGGGTTACAGATACGCAGTATTTT
TRBJ2-1,TRBV6-1,TRBD2,.,CASSGLAAVSYNEQFF,TGTGCCAGCAGTGGACTAGCGGCGGTCTCCTACAATGAGCAGTTCTTC
TRBJ2-7,TRBV5-6,.,.,CASSFLRFTHEQYF,TGTGCCAGCAGCTTTTTGCGGTTCACCCACGAGCAGTACTTC
TRBJ2-4,TRBV6-6,.,.,CASSPPGEGRRNIQYF,TGTGCCAGCAGCCCCCCCGGTGAGGGGCGTCGAAACATTCAGTACTTC
TRBJ1-5,TRBV6-4,.,few,CASSDSLAGGSNQPQHF,TGTGCCAGCAGTGACTCGTTGGCAGGAGGGAGCAATCAGCCCCAGCATTTT
TRBJ1-5,TRBV27,.,.,CASRNSNQPQHF,TGTGCCAGCAGGAACAGTAATCAGCCCCAGCATTTT
TRBJ1-4,TRBV5-1,.,.,CASSQGSNEKLFF,TGCGCCAGCAGCCAAGGCTCTAATGAAAAACTGTTTTTT
TRBJ2-2,TRBV29-1,.,once,CSVGLNTGELFF,TGCAGCGTCGGACTGAACACCGGGGAGCTGTTTTTT
TRBJ1-2,TRBV2,TRBD1,.,CASSETGVANYGYTF,TGTGCCAGCAGTGAGACAGGGGTCGCCAACTATGGCTACACCTTC
TRBJ1-5,TRBV6-6,.,.,CASSRTADNQPQHF,TGTGCCAGCAGCAGGACCGCGGACAATCAGCCCCAGCATTTT
TRBJ1-1,TRBV5-1,.,.,CASRFRDLGTEAFF,TGCGCCAGCAGATTCAGGGATCTGGGCACTGAAGCTTTCTTT
TRBJ1-5,TRBV28,.,.,CASSPTGSWNQPQHF,TGTGCCAGCAGTCCAACAGGGAGTTGGAATCAGCCCCAGCATTTT
TRBJ1-2,TRBV5-4,TRBD1,.,CASSLKTGDFNYGYTF,TGTGCCAGCAGCTTAAAGACAGGGGATTTTAACTATGGCTACACCTTC
TRBJ2-1,TRBV29-1,TRBD2,.,CSVKGLASLNEQFF,TGCAGCGTCAAAGGACTAGCATCTCTCAATGAGCAGTTCTTC
TRBJ1-3,TRBV25-1,.,once,CASSGNRESGEGNTIYF,TGTGCCAGCAGTGGAAACAGGGAGAGTGGCGAAGGAAACACCATATATTTT